The 25 T cell receptor beta chains below all came from one sample that was sequenced in a study of metastatic and nonmetastatic thyroid tumors. Nobody among the patients had been given any treatment before thyroid surgery. TCRdb called clones again from the PCR reads with MiXCR. In the table there are about 15,000 clones, 25% to 30% of which are singletons. Sequencing was carried out using tumor tissue. These receptors all come from a male donor with papillary thyroid cancer or a benign thyroid nodule (not recorded which). Some clones in this sample may be carry-over from other donors' samples.

This clone was detected ten times or more. This chain links TRBV19 with TRBJ2-6, with TRBD2 matching 7 bases. Germline values: CDR1 LNHDA, CDR2 SQIVND (reference sequence). The CDR3 extends over 15 amino acids. Losses at the gene ends were 11 bases for V and 0 bases for J; bases not matched to a gene: 7. CDR3 bases: TGTGCCTGCTCTGGGGGGGTCTCTGGGGCCAACGTCCTGACTTTC. It specifies CACSGGVSGANVLTF. The full variable domain, with the rest looked up from reference TRBV19 and TRBJ2-6, is DGGITQSPKYLFRKEGQNVTLSCEQNLNHDAMYWYRQDPGQGLRLIYYSQIVNDFQKGDIAEGYSVSREKKESFPLTVTSAQKNPTAFYLCACSGGVSGANVLTFGAGSRLTVL.

This clone has only one observation. The V gene is TRBV20-1, the J gene TRBJ1-4, with 7 bases fitting TRBD1. The CDR3 has 12 residues. With 1 base clipped from V and 7 bases from J, the junction kept 0 bases outside the gene matches. CDR1 is DFQATT, CDR2 SNEGSKA, per germline (reference sequence). In DNA, the CDR3 is TGCAGTGCTAGAGGACAGGGTGAAAAACTGTTTTTT. Amino acids: CSARGQGEKLFF.

This chain uses TRBV20-1 with TRBJ2-3; possibly TRBD1 for D (5 bases). In germline, CDR1 is DFQATT, CDR2 SNEGSKA (reference sequence). Trimming removed 0 bases at V and 0 bases at J, with 10 bases between. This CDR3 spans 15 amino acids. DNA for the CDR3: TGCAGTGCTAGAGATCCATACAGGAGCACAGATACGCAGTATTTT. It translates to CSARDPYRSTDTQYF.

This clone was seen repeatedly, ten times or more. V gene TRBV12-5 combines with J gene TRBJ2-1; TRBD2 agrees at 10 bases. Germline V gene data show CDR1 as LGHNT and CDR2 as FRNRAP. The CDR3 is made up of 13 amino acids. Trimming at V came to 8 bases and at J to 2 bases, leaving 0 bases not matched to a gene. The CDR3 spells CASTSGAYNEQFF. The CDR3 DNA reads TGTGCTAGTACTAGCGGGGCCTACAATGAGCAGTTCTTC.

The chain links TRBV11-2 to TRBJ2-7; D not certain. V lost 1 base, J lost 0 bases, and 7 bases lay in between. CDR1 SGHAT and CDR2 FQNNGV come from the germline V gene. The CDR3 runs to 14 residues. CDR3 sequence reads: CASSLGPSSYEQYF. The CDR3, as DNA: TGTGCCAGCAGCTTAGGGCCGAGCTCCTACGAGCAGTACTTC.

V and J are TRBV15 and TRBJ1-1, with TRBD1 matching 7 bases. Germline values: CDR1 LNHNV, CDR2 YYDKDF (reference sequence). The CDR3 has 15 amino acids. V was clipped by 0 bases and J by 2 bases; unmatched bases: 3. CDR3 sequence (DNA): TGTGCCACCAGCAGAGAGAAGGGGGCAAACACTGAAGCTTTCTTT. The encoded protein is CATSREKGANTEAFF.

Note on this clone: The junction differs from germline at one of its ends, possibly a read error. This chain uses TRBV20-1 with TRBJ2-1; 7 nucleotides match TRBD1. This CDR3 is built from 12 residues. Germline V gives CDR1 DFQATT, CDR2 SNEGSKA (reference sequence). CDR3 DNA: TGCAGTGAAAAGGGACAGATGAATGAGCGGTTCTTC. Residues: CSEKGQMNERFF.

By share, this clone counts as medium-sized (0.01 to 0.1%). The chain links TRBV15 to TRBJ1-3; D gene unclear. Germline CDR1 reads LNHNV; CDR2 reads YYDKDF (reference sequence). The CDR3 loop spans 15 amino acids. Between the trimmed V and J ends, which lost 5 bases and 0 bases, there was a span of 11 bases. This CDR3 is CATSGSDFSGNTIYF. CDR3 DNA: TGTGCCACCAGCGGGTCGGATTTCTCTGGAAACACCATATATTTT.

This clone has only a few counts. J is TRBJ1-1 and V is TRBV6-2 or TRBV6-3; no firm D call. V was pared by 5 bases and J by 6 bases, with 13 bases between. In germline, CDR1 is MNHEY, CDR2 SVGEGT. This CDR3 contains 13 residues. CDR3 coding DNA: TGTGCCAGCAGTCCGCCGGGATCCCCTGAAGCTTTCTTT. It translates to CASSPPGSPEAFF.

This clone is judged medium-sized. The V call is TRBV11-3, the J call TRBJ1-1; D may be TRBD1 (5 bases). V dropped 0 bases and J dropped 0 bases, with 8 bases sitting between them. Germline CDR1 SGHNT, CDR2 YENEEA. The CDR3 runs to 15 residues. As DNA, the CDR3 is TGTGCCAGCAGCTTAGAGGGGCTAGTGAACACTGAAGCTTTCTTT. Residues: CASSLEGLVNTEAFF.

This clone was observed many times. A clone one base away is much larger, so this may be a read error. The chain joins TRBV6-5 to TRBJ1-5; D might be TRBD1 (5 bases). The CDR3 runs to 14 residues. V lost 2 bases, J lost 7 bases, and 12 bases lay in between. Looked up from germline, CDR1 is MNHEY and CDR2 is SVGAGI. The CDR3 bases are TGTGCCAGCAGTTACCGGGGGTTTGGCCAGCCCCAGCATTTT. Translating gives CASSYRGFGQPQHF.

This clone was seen at least ten times. The chain links TRBV9 to TRBJ2-2; possibly TRBD2 for D (5 bases). CDR3 length equals 14 residues. Germline CDR1 and CDR2: SGDLS and YYNGEE. V dropped 8 bases and J dropped 0 bases, with 11 bases sitting between them. CDR3 sequence (DNA): TGTGCCAGTCCGGGAAAATCGAACACCGGGGAGCTGTTTTTT. Translated: CASPGKSNTGELFF.

The V gene is TRBV20-1, the J gene TRBJ1-2; 8 bases agree with TRBD1. The CDR3 covers 13 residues. V shed 5 bases, J shed 8 bases, and the junction held 10 bases outside the gene matches. From germline, CDR1 is DFQATT and CDR2 SNEGSKA (reference sequence). CDR3 DNA sequence: TGCAGTGCTCCGCGGCAGGGGGCAGTGGGCTACACCTTC. As protein: CSAPRQGAVGYTF.

This clone was recorded many times. This chain links TRBV20-1 with TRBJ2-3; 7 bases map to TRBD2. The CDR3 length is 14 residues. From germline, CDR1 is DFQATT and CDR2 SNEGSKA (reference sequence). Unmatched junction bases numbered 3, after V lost 2 bases and J lost 1 base. The CDR3 reads CSARRGSGTDTQYF. Written as DNA, the CDR3 is TGCAGTGCTAGACGCGGGAGCGGCACAGATACGCAGTATTTT.

This clone was detected a few times. A much larger clone differs by one base, so this may be a read error. The CDR3 does not end in the conserved phenylalanine or tryptophan, so this is likely a read error. The chain is built from TRBV30 and TRBJ2-1, with D unclear. V shed 4 bases and J shed 8 bases, with 12 bases lying between them. CDR1 is GTSNPN and CDR2 is SVGIG in the germline V gene (reference sequence). CDR3 length: 12 residues. The CDR3 spells CAWNIHGYEQFS. For the CDR3, the DNA is TGTGCCTGGAACATTCACGGTTATGAGCAGTTCTCC.

By proportion, this clone is medium-sized. The J gene is TRBJ2-3, the V gene TRBV7-9; 13 bases match TRBD2. The CDR3 contains 16 residues. Germline V gene lookup returns CDR1 SEHNR and CDR2 FQNEAQ (reference sequence). With V trimmed by 4 bases and J by 6 bases, 7 bases remained unmatched. The CDR3 is CASSWALAGGADTQYF. CDR3 nucleotide sequence: TGTGCCAGCAGCTGGGCACTAGCGGGAGGGGCGGATACGCAGTATTTT. The full variable domain, in which reference TRBV7-9 and TRBJ2-3 provide the parts outside the CDR3, is DTGVSQNPRHKITKRGQNVTFRCDPISEHNRLYWYRQTLGQGPEFLTYFQNEAQLEKSRLLSDRFSAERPKGSFSTLEIQRTEQGDSAMYLCASSWALAGGADTQYFGPGTRLTVL.

V is TRBV11-2 and J is TRBJ1-4; D is perhaps TRBD1 (6 bases). CDR1 and CDR2 from the germline V gene are SGHAT and FQNNGV. V was trimmed by 8 bases and J by 8 bases, leaving 18 bases between them. The CDR3 contains 14 residues. The CDR3 nucleotides read TGTGCCAGCGCGTTCTCCGACCAGGGGGAAAAACTGTTTTTT. Translation: CASAFSDQGEKLFF.

This clone was found a few times. V is TRBV19 and J is TRBJ1-2; TRBD1 might be the D (5 bases). V was trimmed by 4 bases and J by 8 bases, leaving 11 bases between them. The germline V gene encodes CDR1 LNHDA and CDR2 SQIVND (reference sequence). The CDR3 is made up of 12 amino acids. In DNA form, the CDR3 reads TGTGCCAGTAGTAGCGCCGGGGCCGGCTACACCTTC. This gives the protein CASSSAGAGYTF.

As concerns this clone: Here the CDR3 omits its conserved ending phenylalanine or tryptophan, so a read error is the likely source. The chain is built from TRBV27 and TRBJ2-7; 13 positions agree with TRBD2. The CDR3 contains 15 residues. V was pared by 4 bases and J by 3 bases, with 3 bases of the junction left unmatched. CDR1 is MNHEY and CDR2 is SMNVEV in the germline V gene (reference sequence). The CDR3 loop is CASSSGTSGNYEQYS. The CDR3 nucleotides are TGTGCCAGCAGTTCCGGGACTAGCGGGAACTACGAGCAGTACTCC.

This clone has just a few counts. The chain recombines TRBV6-1 with TRBJ1-1, with a weak D call TRBD1 (5 bases). The CDR3 runs 15 residues. The V end was cut by 5 bases, the J end by 7 bases, with 20 bases between. From germline, CDR1 is MNHNS and CDR2 SASEGT. The CDR3 DNA is TGTGCCAGCAGTAAAGTGGCCGAGGGGCCCAATGAAGCTTTCTTT. This sequence encodes CASSKVAEGPNEAFF.

Sample share makes this clone medium-sized. J is TRBJ2-7 and V is TRBV7-9, with D maybe TRBD2 (6 bases). Trimming took off 1 base at V and 4 bases at J, with 8 bases between the two ends. CDR3 length: 13 residues. From germline, CDR1 is SEHNR and CDR2 FQNEAQ (reference sequence). CDR3 residues: CASSLDGGYEQYF. CDR3 sequence (DNA): TGTGCCAGCAGCTTAGACGGAGGGTACGAGCAGTACTTC.

This clone was counted at least ten times. This rearrangement joins TRBV10-3 to TRBJ2-7; TRBD1 aligns across 8 bases. CDR1 ENHRY and CDR2 SYGVKD come from the germline V gene. V trimming: 10 bases; J trimming: 2 bases; junction bases outside the gene matches: 4. The CDR3 is 12 amino acids. For the CDR3, the DNA is TGTGCCAGTGCGGACAGGGCCTACGAGCAGTACTTC. It codes for CASADRAYEQYF.

In its sample, this clone was seen many times. V is TRBV3-1 and J is TRBJ1-2; D is undetermined. This CDR3 comprises 12 residues. The V end lost 0 bases, the J end lost 7 bases, and 6 bases lay between the germline ends. Per the germline V gene, CDR1 is LGHDT and CDR2 is YNNKEL (reference sequence). The CDR3 nucleotides are TGTGCCAGCAGCCAAGAGATGGGTGGCTACACCTTC. Protein sequence: CASSQEMGGYTF.

This clone has at least ten counts. Other DNA sequences in this specimen translate into the identical CDR3. The chain links TRBV5-1 to TRBJ1-2; 12 bases map to TRBD1. CDR3 size: 13 residues. The germline V gene encodes CDR1 SGHRS and CDR2 YFSETQ. V shed 0 bases and J 14 bases; nucleotides not matched to a gene: 5. In nucleotides, the CDR3 is TGCGCCAGCAGCTTGGGGGACAGGGGGCGCCTTACCTTC. Translation gives CASSLGDRGRLTF.

This clone was detected a few times. The chain joins TRBV14 to TRBJ1-1; 7 positions match TRBD1. The CDR3 sequence is 15 residues long. Trimming at V came to 4 bases and at J to 1 base, leaving 6 bases not matched to a gene. Germline V gene sequence: CDR1 SGHDN, CDR2 FVKESK. For the CDR3, the DNA is TGTGCCAGCAGCCGCCGGACAGGACCGAACACTGAAGCTTTCTTT. Encoded protein: CASSRRTGPNTEAFF.